These 20 T cell receptor beta chains were sequenced from one sample in a study of T cell responses to AZD1222 COVID-19 vaccine. TCRdb's table, derived via immunoSEQ multiplex PCR, lists solely in-frame clones and lacks some. The data contain approximately 120,000 clones, around 91% of them singletons. This specimen was peripheral blood, taken on day 0 of MenACWY control vaccination. All receptors come from an adult in good health.

The chain uses TRBV24-1 and TRBJ2-2; D gene unclear. V lost 2 bases and J 4 bases, leaving 7 bases between the germline ends. The CDR3 is made up of 14 amino acids. Germline assignment: CDR1 KGHDR and CDR2 SFDVKD. The CDR3 DNA reads TGTGCCACCAGTGATTCTCGGACCACCGGGGAGCTGTTTTTT. Encoded protein: CATSDSRTTGELFF.

A word on this clone: The sample holds other DNA sequences that translate to the same CDR3. Written as DNA, the CDR3 is TGTGCCAGTACTCCGGGGCCGGCCGGGGAGCTGTTTTTT. This gives the protein CASTPGPAGELFF. The chain links TRBV19 to TRBJ2-2, with D possibly being TRBD1 or TRBD2 (5 bases each). Germline CDR1 and CDR2: LNHDA and SQIVND (reference sequence). Trimming removed 7 bases at V and 6 bases at J, with 12 bases between. The CDR3 consists of 13 residues.

CDR3 protein: CASSPRTGSYEQYV. DNA for the CDR3: TGTGCCAGCAGCCCCAGGACAGGGAGTTACGAGCAGTACGTC. The chain carries TRBV7-8 and TRBJ2-7; 8 nucleotides agree with TRBD1. Germline assignment: CDR1 SGHVS and CDR2 FQNEAQ. The CDR3 length is 14 residues. V lost 5 bases and J lost 4; bases outside the gene matches: 7.

The table lists this clone with a count of one. The V gene is TRBV30, the J gene TRBJ2-7; D uncertain. Trimming left V 0 bases short and J 2 bases short, with 8 bases between. CDR1 and CDR2 from the germline V gene are GTSNPN and SVGIG (reference sequence). The CDR3 loop spans 13 amino acids. CDR3: CAWSVDAAYEQYF. CDR3 bases: TGTGCCTGGAGTGTAGATGCCGCCTACGAGCAGTACTTC.

The V gene is TRBV7-2, the J gene TRBJ2-1; TRBD2 agrees at 13 bases. Germline trimming cut 5 bases from V and 6 bases from J; bases unmatched to any gene: 7. The CDR3 is 16 amino acids. Per germline, CDR1 SGHTA and CDR2 FQGNSA. CDR3 sequence: CASSLRTSGGINEQFF. CDR3 sequence (DNA): TGTGCCAGCAGCCTGAGGACTAGCGGGGGAATCAATGAGCAGTTCTTC.

This clone occurred once. The chain carries TRBV28 and TRBJ1-2; D not resolved. Trimming pared 1 base from V and 2 bases from J, leaving 2 bases between. Germline assignment: CDR1 MDHEN and CDR2 SYDVKM. This CDR3 has 12 amino acids. CDR3 nucleotide sequence: TGTGCCAGCAGTTTATCGAACTATGGCTACACCTTC. Translation: CASSLSNYGYTF.

This chain links TRBV28 with TRBJ2-5; 12 nucleotides align to TRBD2. Germline V lookup: CDR1 MDHEN, CDR2 SYDVKM. V lost 4 bases to trimming and J lost 5 bases; unmatched junction nucleotides: 5. The CDR3 has 15 residues. The CDR3 bases are TGTGCCAGCAGTTCCCGGACTAGCGGGACCGAGACCCAGTACTTC. It encodes CASSSRTSGTETQYF.

The genes are TRBV6-6 and TRBJ2-1, with TRBD2 matching over 10 bases. With 2 bases clipped from V and 4 bases from J, the junction kept 5 bases outside the gene matches. CDR1 MNHNY and CDR2 SVGAGI come from the germline V gene (reference sequence). This CDR3 spans 16 amino acids. In nucleotides, the CDR3 is TGTGCCAGCAGTTACCAGAGGACTAGCGGATACAATGAGCAGTTCTTC. Its protein is CASSYQRTSGYNEQFF.

This chain links TRBV7-2 with TRBJ2-2; tentatively, D is TRBD1 (5 bases). Trimming stripped 1 base from V and 4 bases from J, with 10 bases between. The CDR3 extends over 15 amino acids. Germline V gene data show CDR1 as SGHTA and CDR2 as FQGNSA. Here the CDR3 reads CASSLGGRATGELFF. CDR3 in DNA: TGTGCCAGCAGCTTAGGGGGCAGGGCCACCGGGGAGCTGTTTTTT.

V and J are TRBV2 and TRBJ2-7; TRBD1 is a possible D gene (6 bases). The CDR3 is made up of 14 amino acids. With 5 bases removed from V and 3 bases from J, the gap between germline ends came to 14 bases. CDR1 is SNHLY, CDR2 FYNNEI, per germline. The CDR3, as DNA: TGTGCCAGCAGTCCCCGGGACAAAATCTACGAGCAGTACGTC. Amino acids: CASSPRDKIYEQYV.

J is TRBJ2-1 and V is TRBV6-6, with a possible D match to TRBD2 (7 bases). Trimming removed 2 bases at V and 9 bases at J, with 20 bases between. Germline V gives CDR1 MNHNY, CDR2 SVGAGI (reference sequence). This CDR3 is 16 amino acids long. In DNA form, the CDR3 reads TGTGCCAGCAGTTACCCGGGGGGCGGGCAACGAAGTGAGCAGTTCTTC. Amino acid sequence: CASSYPGGGQRSEQFF.

The chain carries TRBV6-2 or TRBV6-3 and TRBJ2-1, with D perhaps matching TRBD2 (5 bases). Germline CDR1 and CDR2: MNHEY and SVGEGT. V shed 5 bases and J shed 9 bases, with 8 bases lying between them. The CDR3 is 11 residues long. The CDR3 reads CASSEAGEQFF. The CDR3, as DNA: TGTGCCAGCAGTGAGGCGGGTGAGCAGTTCTTC.

The genes are TRBV7-6 and TRBJ2-2; unclear D gene. The germline V and J ends were trimmed by 5 bases and 2 bases, with 6 bases remaining between them. The CDR3 totals 13 residues. Per germline, CDR1 SGHVS and CDR2 FNYEAQ. This chain's CDR3 is CASSPLNTGELFF. The CDR3 DNA is TGTGCCAGCAGCCCGCTAAACACCGGGGAGCTGTTTTTT.

J is TRBJ2-7 and V is TRBV23-1, with 7 nucleotides matching TRBD1. TRBV23-1 is an ORF, with its function uncertain. The ends lost 1 base at V and 4 bases at J; junction bases unmatched: 7. The CDR3 has 15 amino acids. CDR3 nucleotides: TGCGCCAGCAGTCAATTATATAGGGGGCCGTACGAGCAGTACTTC. Encoded protein: CASSQLYRGPYEQYF.

This chain uses TRBV28 with TRBJ1-4; a possible D gene is TRBD1 (5 bases). With 3 bases removed from V and 7 bases from J, the gap between germline ends came to 18 bases. Looked up from germline, CDR1 is MDHEN and CDR2 is SYDVKM. The CDR3 is 16 amino acids. In nucleotides, the CDR3 is TGTGCCAGCAGTTTTTTGGGGGGACGTTCGGTTGAAAAACTGTTTTTT. Translation gives CASSFLGGRSVEKLFF.

The chain uses TRBV5-8 and TRBJ1-1; no clear D. Germline assignment: CDR1 SGHTS and CDR2 YDEGEE. The germline V and J ends were trimmed by 0 bases and 3 bases, with 9 bases remaining between them. This CDR3 spans 14 amino acids. DNA for the CDR3: TGTGCCAGCAGCTTGGGCGTTAGGGACACTGAAGCTTTCTTT. Translating it yields CASSLGVRDTEAFF. Full variable domain (rest looked up from reference TRBV5-8 and TRBJ1-1): EAGVTQSPTHLIKTRGQQATLRCSPISGHTSVYWYQQALGLGLQFLLWYDEGEERNRGNFPPRFSGRQFPNYSSELNVNALELEDSALYLCASSLGVRDTEAFFGQGTRLTVV.

Only one count was recorded for this clone. The CDR3 DNA follows: TGTGCCAGCAGTGAAGATCGGTTGACGCTTTCACCCCTCCACTTT. Translation gives CASSEDRLTLSPLHF. The chain combines TRBV6-1 with TRBJ1-6; D remains unclear. Germline lookup yields CDR1 MNHNS and CDR2 SASEGT. The CDR3 totals 15 residues. V dropped 1 base and J dropped 9 bases, with 13 bases sitting between them.

The chain joins TRBV3-1 (or the pseudogene TRBV3-2) to TRBJ2-1; 8 bases agree with TRBD1. The V gene's germline CDR1 is LGHDT and CDR2 YNNKEL (reference sequence). The CDR3 has 17 residues. Germline trimming cut 4 bases from V and 8 bases from J; bases unmatched to any gene: 16. This chain's CDR3 is CASSRADGRGRRDEQFF. For the CDR3, the DNA is TGTGCCAGCAGCCGAGCCGACGGCAGGGGGCGTCGGGATGAGCAGTTCTTC.

The chain employs TRBV7-9 and TRBJ2-7; 8 positions match TRBD1. CDR1 and CDR2 from the germline V gene are SEHNR and FQNEAQ (reference sequence). Trimming cost V 5 bases and J 7 bases; bases outside gene matches: 7. This CDR3 spans 13 amino acids. The CDR3 DNA reads as TGTGCCAGCAGCCTTAGACAGGGGCGGGAGCAGTACGTC. Translating it yields CASSLRQGREQYV.

The chain links TRBV27 to TRBJ2-1; the match to TRBD2 covers 12 bases. The V segment lost 5 bases and the J segment 10 bases; nucleotides outside the gene matches: 9. Looked up from germline, CDR1 is MNHEY and CDR2 is SMNVEV (reference sequence). CDR3 size: 15 residues. Written as DNA, the CDR3 is TGTGCCAGCAGTCCTAGCGGGAGGGCAGTTGGGGAGCAGTTCTTC. Translation gives CASSPSGRAVGEQFF.